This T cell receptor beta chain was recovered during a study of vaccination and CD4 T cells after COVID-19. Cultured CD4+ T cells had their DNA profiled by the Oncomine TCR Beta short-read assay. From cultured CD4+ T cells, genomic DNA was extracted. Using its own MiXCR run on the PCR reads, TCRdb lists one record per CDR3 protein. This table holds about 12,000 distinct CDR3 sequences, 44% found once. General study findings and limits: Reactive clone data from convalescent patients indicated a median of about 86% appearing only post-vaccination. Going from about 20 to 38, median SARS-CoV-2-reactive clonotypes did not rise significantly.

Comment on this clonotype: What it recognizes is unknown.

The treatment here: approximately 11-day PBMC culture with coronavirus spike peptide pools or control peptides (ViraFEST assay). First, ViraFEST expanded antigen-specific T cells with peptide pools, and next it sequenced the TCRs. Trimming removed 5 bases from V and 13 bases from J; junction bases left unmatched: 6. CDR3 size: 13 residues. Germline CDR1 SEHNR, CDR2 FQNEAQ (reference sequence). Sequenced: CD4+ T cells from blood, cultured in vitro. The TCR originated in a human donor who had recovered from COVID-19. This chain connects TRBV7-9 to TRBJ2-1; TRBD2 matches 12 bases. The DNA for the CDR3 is TGTGCCAGCAGCCCACCGACTAGCGGGAGCCAGTTCTTC. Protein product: CASSPPTSGSQFF.